Ten or more counts support the clone carrying this T cell receptor beta chain. TCRdb processed the 5' RACE reads anew with MiXCR; each CDR3 protein has one entry. The sample carries 150,000 or so distinct CDR3 sequences, 6% to 7.5% recorded once. The entry originates in a study of T cells after yellow fever vaccination. Trimming cost V 0 bases and J 7 bases, with 15 bases left between them. CDR1 and CDR2 (germline): DFQATT, SNEGSKA (reference sequence). The CDR3 has 15 residues. Sequenced here: CD4+ T cells sorted from PBMCs, sampled 5 days after the first yellow fever vaccination. This receptor was obtained from a man aged 18 to 29 who received the YFV17D yellow fever vaccine. The J gene is TRBJ1-4, the V gene TRBV20-1, with D possibly TRBD1 on 6 matching bases. The CDR3 loop is CSARDGAGGGEKLFF. For the CDR3, the DNA is TGCAGTGCTAGAGATGGAGCAGGAGGGGGTGAAAAACTGTTTTTT.